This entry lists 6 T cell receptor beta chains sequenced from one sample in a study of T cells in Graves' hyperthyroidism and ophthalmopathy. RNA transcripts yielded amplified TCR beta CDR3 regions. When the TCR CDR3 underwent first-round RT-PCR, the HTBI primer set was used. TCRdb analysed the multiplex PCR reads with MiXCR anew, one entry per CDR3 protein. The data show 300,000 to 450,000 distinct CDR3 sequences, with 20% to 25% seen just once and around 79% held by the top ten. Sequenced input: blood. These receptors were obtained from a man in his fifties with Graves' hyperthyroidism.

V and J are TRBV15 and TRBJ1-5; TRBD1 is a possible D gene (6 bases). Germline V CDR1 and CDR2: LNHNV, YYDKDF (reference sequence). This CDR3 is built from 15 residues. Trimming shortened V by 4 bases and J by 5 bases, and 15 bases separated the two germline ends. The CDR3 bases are TGTGCCACCAGCACAGGGGTCCTGAGGGATCAGCCCCAGCATTTT. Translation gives CATSTGVLRDQPQHF.

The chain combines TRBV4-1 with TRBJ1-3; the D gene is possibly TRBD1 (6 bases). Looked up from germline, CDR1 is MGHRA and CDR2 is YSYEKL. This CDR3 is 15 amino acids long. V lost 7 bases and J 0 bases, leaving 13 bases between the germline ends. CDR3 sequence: CASTFGQYSGNTIYF. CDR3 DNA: TGCGCCAGCACCTTCGGACAGTACTCTGGAAACACCATATATTTT.

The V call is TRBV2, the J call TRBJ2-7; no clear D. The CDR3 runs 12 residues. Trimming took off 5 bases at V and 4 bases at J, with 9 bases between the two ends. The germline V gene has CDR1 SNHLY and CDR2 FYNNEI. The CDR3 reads CASSPMGYEQYF. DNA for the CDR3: TGTGCCAGCAGTCCTATGGGTTACGAGCAGTACTTC.

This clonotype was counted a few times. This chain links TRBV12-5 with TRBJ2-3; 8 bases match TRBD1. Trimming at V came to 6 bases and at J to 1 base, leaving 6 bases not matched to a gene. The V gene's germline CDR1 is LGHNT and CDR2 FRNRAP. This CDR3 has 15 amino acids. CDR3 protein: CASGQGASGTDTQYF. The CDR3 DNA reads TGTGCTAGTGGGCAGGGGGCTAGCGGCACAGATACGCAGTATTTT. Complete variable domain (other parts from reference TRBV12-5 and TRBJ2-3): DARVTQTPRHKVTEMGQEVTMRCQPILGHNTVFWYRQTMMQGLELLAYFRNRAPLDDSGMPKDRFSAEMPDATLATLKIQPSEPRDSAVYFCASGQGASGTDTQYFGPGTRLTVL.

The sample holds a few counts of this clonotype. This CDR3 reads CASSLAPTGETSYEQYF. CDR3 nucleotide sequence: TGCGCCAGCAGCTTGGCTCCAACAGGGGAGACCTCCTACGAGCAGTACTTC. The chain employs TRBV5-1 and TRBJ2-7; 7 bases match TRBD1. Trimming at V came to 0 bases and at J to 0 bases, leaving 9 bases not matched to a gene. This CDR3 spans 17 amino acids. Germline V gene lookup returns CDR1 SGHRS and CDR2 YFSETQ.

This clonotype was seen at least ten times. The CDR3 loop reads CASSFVIGGSNEQFF. In DNA form, the CDR3 reads TGTGCCAGCAGCTTCGTGATAGGCGGGAGTAATGAGCAGTTCTTC. The chain joins TRBV11-3 to TRBJ2-1, with 7 bases identical to TRBD2. With V trimmed by 3 bases and J by 7 bases, 9 bases remained unmatched. Germline loops: CDR1 SGHNT, CDR2 YENEEA. The CDR3 is 15 amino acids.